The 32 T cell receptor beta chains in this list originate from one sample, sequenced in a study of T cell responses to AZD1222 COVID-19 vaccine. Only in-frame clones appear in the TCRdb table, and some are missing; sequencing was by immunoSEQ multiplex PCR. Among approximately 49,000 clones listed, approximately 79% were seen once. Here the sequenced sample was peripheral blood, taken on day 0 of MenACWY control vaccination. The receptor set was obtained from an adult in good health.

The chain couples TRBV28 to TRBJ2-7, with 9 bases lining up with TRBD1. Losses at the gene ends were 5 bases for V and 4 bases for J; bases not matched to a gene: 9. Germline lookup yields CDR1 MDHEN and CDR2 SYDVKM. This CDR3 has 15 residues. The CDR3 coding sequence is TGTGCCAGCAGTCCTCCCGGGACAGGGTGGTACGAGCAGTACTTC. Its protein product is CASSPPGTGWYEQYF. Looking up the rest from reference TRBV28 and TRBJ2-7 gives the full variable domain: DVKVTQSSRYLVKRTGEKVFLECVQDMDHENMFWYRQDPGLGLRLIYFSYDVKMKEKGDIPEGYSVSREKKERFSLILESASTNQTSMYLCASSPPGTGWYEQYFGPGTRLTVT.

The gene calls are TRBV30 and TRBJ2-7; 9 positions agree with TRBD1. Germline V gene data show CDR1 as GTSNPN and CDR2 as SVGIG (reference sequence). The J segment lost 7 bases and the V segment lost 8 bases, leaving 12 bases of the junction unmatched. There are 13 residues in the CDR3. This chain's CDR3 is CAGGQGDSREQYF. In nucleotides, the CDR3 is TGTGCCGGGGGACAGGGCGATTCGAGGGAGCAGTACTTC.

The CDR3, as DNA: TGTGCCAGCAGCGTGAGTTCACTAGCGGGCCGCTACAATGAGCAGTTCTTC. Amino acids: CASSVSSLAGRYNEQFF. The chain employs TRBV9 and TRBJ2-1, with 9 bases lining up with TRBD2. V was clipped by 2 bases and J by 3 bases; unmatched bases: 9. This CDR3 has 17 residues. The V gene's germline CDR1 is SGDLS and CDR2 YYNGEE.

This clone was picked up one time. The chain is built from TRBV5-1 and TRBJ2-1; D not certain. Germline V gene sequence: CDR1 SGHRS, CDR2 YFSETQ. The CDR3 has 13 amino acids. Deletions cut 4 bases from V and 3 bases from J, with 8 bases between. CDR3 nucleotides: TGCGCCAGCAGCCCTCTCGTCTACAATGAGCAGTTCTTC. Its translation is CASSPLVYNEQFF.

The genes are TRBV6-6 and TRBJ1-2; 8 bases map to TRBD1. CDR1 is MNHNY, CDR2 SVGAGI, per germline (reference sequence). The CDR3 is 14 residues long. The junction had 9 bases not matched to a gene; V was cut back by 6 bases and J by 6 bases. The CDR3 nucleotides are TGTGCCAGCAGCTTACTCGGACAGGGACATGGCTACACCTTC. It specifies CASSLLGQGHGYTF.

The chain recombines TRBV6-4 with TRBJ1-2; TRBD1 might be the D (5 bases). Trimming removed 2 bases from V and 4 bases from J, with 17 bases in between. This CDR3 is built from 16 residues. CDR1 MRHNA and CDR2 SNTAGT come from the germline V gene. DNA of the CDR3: TGTGCCAGCAGTGACCTAACGGGACGGCGAACCTATGGCTACACCTTC. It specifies CASSDLTGRRTYGYTF.

CDR3 region: CASSIDRGITNEKLFF. In nucleotides, the CDR3 is TGTGCCAGTAGTATAGATCGCGGGATAACTAATGAAAAACTGTTTTTT. The chain recombines TRBV19 with TRBJ1-4; no definite D call. Trimming removed 0 bases at V and 1 base at J, with 9 bases between. The CDR3 contains 16 residues. Germline assignment: CDR1 LNHDA and CDR2 SQIVND (reference sequence). Drawing the rest from reference TRBV19 and TRBJ1-4, the complete variable domain is DGGITQSPKYLFRKEGQNVTLSCEQNLNHDAMYWYRQDPGQGLRLIYYSQIVNDFQKGDIAEGYSVSREKKESFPLTVTSAQKNPTAFYLCASSIDRGITNEKLFFGSGTQLSVL.

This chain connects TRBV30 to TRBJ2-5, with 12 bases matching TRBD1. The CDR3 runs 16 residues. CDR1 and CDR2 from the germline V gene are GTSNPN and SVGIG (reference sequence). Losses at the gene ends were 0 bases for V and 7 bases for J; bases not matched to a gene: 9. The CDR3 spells CAWSVLGTGGAGTQYF. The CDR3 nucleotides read TGTGCCTGGAGTGTACTGGGGACAGGGGGCGCGGGGACCCAGTACTTC.

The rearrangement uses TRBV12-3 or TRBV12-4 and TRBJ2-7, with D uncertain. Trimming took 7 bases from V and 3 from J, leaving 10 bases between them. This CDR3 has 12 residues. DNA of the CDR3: TGTGCCAGCAACTTGAGAGGCTACGAGCAGTACTTC. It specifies CASNLRGYEQYF.

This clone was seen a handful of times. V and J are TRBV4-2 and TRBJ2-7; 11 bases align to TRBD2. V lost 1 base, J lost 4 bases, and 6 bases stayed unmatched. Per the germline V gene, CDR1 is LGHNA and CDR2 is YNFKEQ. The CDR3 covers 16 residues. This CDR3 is CASSQGLAGPTYEQYF. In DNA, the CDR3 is TGTGCCAGCAGCCAAGGACTAGCGGGACCCACGTACGAGCAGTACTTC.

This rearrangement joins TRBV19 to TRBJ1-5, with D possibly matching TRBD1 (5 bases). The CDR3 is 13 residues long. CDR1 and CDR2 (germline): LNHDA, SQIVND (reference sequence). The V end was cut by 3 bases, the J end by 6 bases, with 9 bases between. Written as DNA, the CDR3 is TGTGCCAGTAGTATGATGGGGGGTCAGCCCCAGCATTTT. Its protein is CASSMMGGQPQHF. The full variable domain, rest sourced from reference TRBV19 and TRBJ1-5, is DGGITQSPKYLFRKEGQNVTLSCEQNLNHDAMYWYRQDPGQGLRLIYYSQIVNDFQKGDIAEGYSVSREKKESFPLTVTSAQKNPTAFYLCASSMMGGQPQHFGDGTRLSIL.

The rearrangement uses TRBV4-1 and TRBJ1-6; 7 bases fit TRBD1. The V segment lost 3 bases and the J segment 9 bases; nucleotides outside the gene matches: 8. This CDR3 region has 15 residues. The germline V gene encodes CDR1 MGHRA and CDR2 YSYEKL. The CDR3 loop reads CASSHQGGNSSPLHF. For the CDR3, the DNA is TGCGCCAGCAGCCACCAGGGGGGTAACAGTTCACCCCTCCACTTT.

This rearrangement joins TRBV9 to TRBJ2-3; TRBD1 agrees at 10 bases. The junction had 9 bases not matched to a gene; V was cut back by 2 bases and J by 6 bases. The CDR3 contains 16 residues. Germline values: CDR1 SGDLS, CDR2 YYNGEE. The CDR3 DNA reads TGTGCCAGCAGCGTCCGGACAGGGGGGTTGTCCGATACGCAGTATTTT. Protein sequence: CASSVRTGGLSDTQYF.

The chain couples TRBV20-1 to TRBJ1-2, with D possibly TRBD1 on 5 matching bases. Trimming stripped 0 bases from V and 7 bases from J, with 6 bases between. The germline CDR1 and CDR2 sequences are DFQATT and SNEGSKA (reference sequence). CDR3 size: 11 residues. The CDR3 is CSAREGVGYTF. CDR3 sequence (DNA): TGCAGTGCTAGAGAGGGGGTTGGCTACACCTTC.

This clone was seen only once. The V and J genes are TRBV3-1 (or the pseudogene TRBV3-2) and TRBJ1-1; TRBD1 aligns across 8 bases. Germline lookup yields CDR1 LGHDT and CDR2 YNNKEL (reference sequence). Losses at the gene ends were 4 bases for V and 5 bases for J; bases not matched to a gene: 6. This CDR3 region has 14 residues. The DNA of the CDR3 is TGTGCCAGCAGCCCAGGGGGCGTTCGAACTGAAGCTTTCTTT. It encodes CASSPGGVRTEAFF.

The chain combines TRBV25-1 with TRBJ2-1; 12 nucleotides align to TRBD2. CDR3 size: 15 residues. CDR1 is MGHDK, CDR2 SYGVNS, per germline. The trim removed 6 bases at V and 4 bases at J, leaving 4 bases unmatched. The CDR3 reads CASRTSGGLYNEQFF. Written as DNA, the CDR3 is TGTGCCAGCAGAACTAGCGGGGGGCTATACAATGAGCAGTTCTTC.

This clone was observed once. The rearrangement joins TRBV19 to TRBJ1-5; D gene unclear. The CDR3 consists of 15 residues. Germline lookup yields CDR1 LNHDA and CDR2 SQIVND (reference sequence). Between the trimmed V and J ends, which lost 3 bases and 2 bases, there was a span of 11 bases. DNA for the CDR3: TGTGCCAGTAGTATCGCGTTAAGAGGCAATCAGCCCCAGCATTTT. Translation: CASSIALRGNQPQHF.

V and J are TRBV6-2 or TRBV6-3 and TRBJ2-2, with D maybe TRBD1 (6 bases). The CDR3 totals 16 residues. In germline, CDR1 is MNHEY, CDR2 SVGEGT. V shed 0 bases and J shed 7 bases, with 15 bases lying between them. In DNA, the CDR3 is TGTGCCAGCAGTTACTCTCGTAAAGGGGGTTACGGGGAGCTGTTTTTT. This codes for CASSYSRKGGYGELFF.

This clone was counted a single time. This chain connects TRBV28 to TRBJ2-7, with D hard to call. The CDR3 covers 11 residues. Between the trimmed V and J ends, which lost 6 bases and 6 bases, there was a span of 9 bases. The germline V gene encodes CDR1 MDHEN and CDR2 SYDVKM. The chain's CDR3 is CASSLGLEQYV. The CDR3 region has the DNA TGTGCCAGCAGCCTCGGCCTCGAGCAGTACGTC.

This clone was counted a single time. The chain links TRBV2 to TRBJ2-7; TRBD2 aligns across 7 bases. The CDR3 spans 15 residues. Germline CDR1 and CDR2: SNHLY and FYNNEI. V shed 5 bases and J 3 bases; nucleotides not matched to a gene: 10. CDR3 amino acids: CASSPPAGISYEQYF. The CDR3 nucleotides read TGTGCCAGCAGTCCCCCAGCGGGGATAAGCTACGAGCAGTACTTC. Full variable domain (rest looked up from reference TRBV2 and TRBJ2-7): EPEVTQTPSHQVTQMGQEVILRCVPISNHLYFYWYRQILGQKVEFLVSFYNNEISEKSEIFDDQFSVERPDGSNFTLKIRSTKLEDSAMYFCASSPPAGISYEQYFGPGTRLTVT.

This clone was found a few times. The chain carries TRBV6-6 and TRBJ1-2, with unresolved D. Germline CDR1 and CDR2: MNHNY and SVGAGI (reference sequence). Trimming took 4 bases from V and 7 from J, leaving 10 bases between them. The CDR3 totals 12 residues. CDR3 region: CASSSSTVGYTF. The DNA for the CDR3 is TGTGCCAGCAGTTCATCGACGGTTGGCTACACCTTC.

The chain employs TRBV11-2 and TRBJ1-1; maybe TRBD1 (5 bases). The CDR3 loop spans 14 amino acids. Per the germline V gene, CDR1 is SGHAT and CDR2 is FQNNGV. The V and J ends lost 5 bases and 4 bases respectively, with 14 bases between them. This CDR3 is CASSPNLGGTEAFF. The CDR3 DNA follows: TGTGCCAGCAGCCCCAATTTGGGGGGCACTGAAGCTTTCTTT.

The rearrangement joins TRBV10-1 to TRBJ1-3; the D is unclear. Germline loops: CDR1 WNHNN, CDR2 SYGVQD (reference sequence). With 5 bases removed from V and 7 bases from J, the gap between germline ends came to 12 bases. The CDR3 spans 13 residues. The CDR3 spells CASSLARGNTIYF. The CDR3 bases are TGCGCCAGCAGTTTAGCCCGTGGGAACACCATATATTTT.

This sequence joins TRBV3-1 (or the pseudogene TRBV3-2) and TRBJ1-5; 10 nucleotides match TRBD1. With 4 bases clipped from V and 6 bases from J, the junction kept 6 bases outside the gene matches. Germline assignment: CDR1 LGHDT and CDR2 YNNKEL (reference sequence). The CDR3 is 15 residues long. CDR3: CASSLGTGEGQPQHF. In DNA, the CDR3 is TGTGCCAGCAGCCTCGGGACAGGGGAAGGTCAGCCCCAGCATTTT.

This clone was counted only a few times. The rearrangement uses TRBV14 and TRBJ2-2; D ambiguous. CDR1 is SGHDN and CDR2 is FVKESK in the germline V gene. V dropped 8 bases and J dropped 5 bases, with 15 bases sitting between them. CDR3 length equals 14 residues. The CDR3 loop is CASSQRVGTGELFF. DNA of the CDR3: TGTGCCAGCTCCCAGCGAGTGGGAACCGGGGAGCTGTTTTTT.

The CDR3 DNA reads TGTGCCAGCAGTTTTATGCAGGGAAGAGGCAATGAGCAGTTCTTC. Protein product: CASSFMQGRGNEQFF. The chain joins TRBV27 to TRBJ2-1; TRBD1 is a possible D gene (5 bases). Trimming pared 3 bases from V and 6 bases from J, leaving 15 bases between. The CDR3 spans 15 residues. Per the germline V gene, CDR1 is MNHEY and CDR2 is SMNVEV (reference sequence).

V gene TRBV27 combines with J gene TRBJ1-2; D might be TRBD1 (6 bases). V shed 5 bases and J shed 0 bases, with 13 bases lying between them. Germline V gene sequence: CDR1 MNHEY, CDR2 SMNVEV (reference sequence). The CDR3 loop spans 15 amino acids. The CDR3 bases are TGTGCCAGCAGTCCCCTGGACAGACCTAACTATGGCTACACCTTC. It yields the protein CASSPLDRPNYGYTF.

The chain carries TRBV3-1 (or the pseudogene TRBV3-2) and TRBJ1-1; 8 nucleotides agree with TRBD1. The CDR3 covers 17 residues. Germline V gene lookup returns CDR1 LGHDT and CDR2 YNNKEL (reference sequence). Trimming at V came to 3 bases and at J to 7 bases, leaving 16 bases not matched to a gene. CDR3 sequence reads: CASSHQPGGGMVGEAFF. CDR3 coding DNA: TGTGCCAGCAGCCACCAACCAGGGGGCGGGATGGTGGGTGAAGCTTTCTTT.

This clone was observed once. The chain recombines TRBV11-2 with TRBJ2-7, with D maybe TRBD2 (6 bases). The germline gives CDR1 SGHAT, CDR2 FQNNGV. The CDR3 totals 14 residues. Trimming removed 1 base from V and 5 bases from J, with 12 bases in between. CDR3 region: CASSLAGERHEQYF. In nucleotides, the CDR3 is TGTGCCAGCAGCTTAGCGGGAGAACGCCACGAGCAGTACTTC.

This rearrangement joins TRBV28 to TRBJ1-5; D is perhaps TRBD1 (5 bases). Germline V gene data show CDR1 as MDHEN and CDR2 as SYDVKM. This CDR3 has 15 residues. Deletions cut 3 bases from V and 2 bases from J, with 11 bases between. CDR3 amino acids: CASSFAGGGNQPQHF. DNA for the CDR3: TGTGCCAGCAGTTTTGCCGGGGGTGGCAATCAGCCCCAGCATTTT. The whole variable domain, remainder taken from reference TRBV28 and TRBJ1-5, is DVKVTQSSRYLVKRTGEKVFLECVQDMDHENMFWYRQDPGLGLRLIYFSYDVKMKEKGDIPEGYSVSREKKERFSLILESASTNQTSMYLCASSFAGGGNQPQHFGDGTRLSIL.

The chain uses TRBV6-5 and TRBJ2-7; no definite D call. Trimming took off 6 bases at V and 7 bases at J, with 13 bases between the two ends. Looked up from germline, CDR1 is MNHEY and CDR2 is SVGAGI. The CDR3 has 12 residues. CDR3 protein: CASSLRKGEQYF. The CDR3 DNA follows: TGTGCCAGCAGCCTACGGAAGGGAGAGCAGTACTTC.

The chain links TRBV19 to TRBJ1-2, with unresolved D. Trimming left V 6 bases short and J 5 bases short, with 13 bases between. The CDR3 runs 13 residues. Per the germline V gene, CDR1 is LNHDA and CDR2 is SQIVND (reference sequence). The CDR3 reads CASSSGVSYGYTF. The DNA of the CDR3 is TGTGCCAGTAGCAGCGGGGTCAGTTATGGCTACACCTTC.